These 32 T cell receptor beta chains share one sample of origin, sequenced in a study of cytomegalovirus exposure and HLA in healthy donors. Primers included in the PCR were 60 Vbeta and 13 Jbeta primers. Data came from immunoSEQ multiplex PCR; TCRdb stores just in-frame clones and leaves some out. This repertoire shows about 180,000 clones, 65% to 85% found once; its top ten account for more than 1%. The source material was PBMCs. The receptors were sampled from a boy between 2 and 15 years old in good health and CMV-seronegative.

The V gene is TRBV11-2, the J gene TRBJ2-2, with a tentative D call TRBD2 (5 bases). Germline CDR1 reads SGHAT; CDR2 reads FQNNGV. The CDR3 covers 15 residues. Trimming removed 3 bases from V and 6 bases from J, with 14 bases in between. In DNA form, the CDR3 reads TGTGCCAGCAGCTTCCTCCAACTAGGCGCCGGGGAGCTGTTTTTT. Residues: CASSFLQLGAGELFF.

The genes are TRBV13 and TRBJ1-2; 7 bases map to TRBD1. Germline V gene lookup returns CDR1 PRHDT and CDR2 FYEKMQ (reference sequence). There are 15 residues in the CDR3. V lost 1 base to trimming and J lost 4 bases; unmatched junction nucleotides: 6. The chain's CDR3 is CASSLEQGRPYGYTF. CDR3 coding DNA: TGTGCCAGCAGCTTAGAACAGGGGAGGCCCTATGGCTACACCTTC.

The chain carries TRBV7-2 and TRBJ2-3; 9 bases line up with TRBD1. The CDR3 is 17 residues long. In germline, CDR1 is SGHTA, CDR2 FQGNSA. V shed 5 bases and J 4 bases; nucleotides not matched to a gene: 13. As DNA, the CDR3 is TGTGCCAGCAGCGGTAGGGACAGGGCCCGGGTTTCAGATACGCAGTATTTT. As protein: CASSGRDRARVSDTQYF. The entire variable domain, with the rest obtained from reference TRBV7-2 and TRBJ2-3, is as follows: GAGVSQSPSNKVTEKGKDVELRCDPISGHTALYWYRQSLGQGLEFLIYFQGNSAPDKSGLPSDRFSAERTGGSVSTLTIQRTQQEDSAVYLCASSGRDRARVSDTQYFGPGTRLTVL.

Comments on this clone: At one of its ends the junction is not consistent with the germline gene, which may arise from a read error. This chain uses TRBV4-3 with TRBJ2-1; 8 positions match TRBD2. This CDR3 has 12 residues. Germline V gives CDR1 LGHNA, CDR2 YSLEER. The CDR3 protein is CASSQGSGIKIF. In DNA, the CDR3 is TGCGCCAGCAGCCAAGGTAGCGGGATAAAGATCTTC.

The V gene is TRBV19, the J gene TRBJ1-2; unclear D gene. CDR1 and CDR2 from the germline V gene are LNHDA and SQIVND (reference sequence). Trimming pared 5 bases from V and 2 bases from J, leaving 6 bases between. This CDR3 spans 12 amino acids. CDR3 nucleotide sequence: TGTGCCAGTAGTCCGGGGAACTATGGCTACACCTTC. Translation gives CASSPGNYGYTF.

This clone was observed a few times. The chain recombines TRBV30 with TRBJ1-1; TRBD1 aligns across 8 bases. The CDR3 is 12 residues long. Trimming at V came to 7 bases and at J to 3 bases, leaving 4 bases not matched to a gene. Germline-derived CDR1 and CDR2 are GTSNPN and SVGIG (reference sequence). The chain's CDR3 is CALGQVDTEAFF. In DNA, the CDR3 is TGTGCCTTGGGACAGGTGGACACTGAAGCTTTCTTT. Based on the CDR3 plus reference TRBV30 and TRBJ1-1, the full variable domain is SQTIHQWPATLVQPVGSPLSLECTVEGTSNPNLYWYRQAAGRGLQLLFYSVGIGQISSEVPQNLSASRPQDRQFILSSKKLLLSDSGFYLCALGQVDTEAFFGQGTRLTVV.

The chain joins TRBV4-3 to TRBJ1-4; possibly TRBD1 for D (5 bases). The germline V gene encodes CDR1 LGHNA and CDR2 YSLEER. Trimming stripped 4 bases from V and 3 bases from J, with 18 bases between. This CDR3 spans 17 amino acids. CDR3 DNA sequence: TGCGCCAGCAGCCCCCAGGGCAGGAAGGCTCCTAATGAAAAACTGTTTTTT. Protein product: CASSPQGRKAPNEKLFF.

The chain is built from TRBV14 and TRBJ2-2, with D tentatively TRBD1 (6 bases). Trimming removed 4 bases at V and 6 bases at J, with 15 bases between. CDR1 and CDR2 (germline): SGHDN, FVKESK. The CDR3 sequence is 15 residues long. The DNA for the CDR3 is TGTGCCAGCAGCCTATATACAGGGAGTCCCGGGGAGCTGTTTTTT. This sequence encodes CASSLYTGSPGELFF.

The gene calls are TRBV4-1 and TRBJ2-5, with D hard to call. The CDR3 covers 14 residues. The V and J ends lost 0 bases and 2 bases respectively, with 7 bases between them. The germline gives CDR1 MGHRA, CDR2 YSYEKL. In DNA, the CDR3 is TGCGCCAGCAGCCAAGATAACTGGCAAGAGACCCAGTACTTC. It translates to CASSQDNWQETQYF.

The chain links TRBV7-9 to TRBJ1-2; D is uncertain. The V gene's germline CDR1 is SEHNR and CDR2 FQNEAQ (reference sequence). Trimming left V 5 bases short and J 4 bases short, with 11 bases between. CDR3 length: 13 amino acids. CDR3 DNA sequence: TGTGCCAGCAGCCCATACCCCGGCTATGGCTACACCTTC. Amino acid sequence: CASSPYPGYGYTF.

V and J are TRBV7-9 and TRBJ2-2, with 10 bases lining up with TRBD2. After removal of 2 bases from V and 2 bases from J, the junction contained 5 bases not matched to a gene. CDR3 length: 17 amino acids. CDR1 SEHNR and CDR2 FQNEAQ come from the germline V gene (reference sequence). Here the CDR3 DNA reads TGTGCCAGCAGCTTACGTAGACTAGCGGGTAACACCGGGGAGCTGTTTTTT. Translating gives CASSLRRLAGNTGELFF. The full variable domain, with the rest looked up from reference TRBV7-9 and TRBJ2-2, is DTGVSQNPRHKITKRGQNVTFRCDPISEHNRLYWYRQTLGQGPEFLTYFQNEAQLEKSRLLSDRFSAERPKGSFSTLEIQRTEQGDSAMYLCASSLRRLAGNTGELFFGEGSRLTVL.

V gene TRBV5-3 combines with J gene TRBJ2-7, with a possible D match to TRBD2 (7 bases). TRBV5-3 is classed as an ORF, of uncertain function. Between the trimmed V and J ends, which lost 1 base and 4 bases, there was a span of 15 bases. The CDR3 covers 15 residues. The CDR3, as DNA: TGTGCCAGAAGCTTGCGCGCGGGGGCACTGTACGAGCAGTACTTC. Its translation: CARSLRAGALYEQYF.

The chain uses TRBV6-1 and TRBJ2-3; tentatively, D is TRBD2 (6 bases). Germline lookup yields CDR1 MNHNS and CDR2 SASEGT. Between the trimmed V and J ends, which lost 8 bases and 2 bases, there was a span of 14 bases. The CDR3 is 14 amino acids. CDR3 DNA sequence: TGTGCCAGCCGCGCGGGGAGCCACACAGATACGCAGTATTTT. Translating gives CASRAGSHTDTQYF.

CDR3 sequence: CASSMVAGVPEKREGGYEQYF. Here the CDR3 DNA reads TGTGCCAGTAGTATGGTAGCGGGAGTTCCAGAGAAGCGTGAAGGGGGTTACGAGCAGTACTTC. This chain joins TRBV19 and TRBJ2-7; 9 bases map to TRBD2. V shed 3 bases, J shed 4 bases, and the junction held 25 bases outside the gene matches. CDR3 length: 21 residues. Germline V CDR1 and CDR2: LNHDA, SQIVND (reference sequence).

This clone was picked up a small number of times. The chain carries TRBV27 and TRBJ1-1; 7 nucleotides match TRBD1. The junction had 9 bases not matched to a gene; V was cut back by 6 bases and J by 2 bases. CDR1 and CDR2 from the germline V gene are MNHEY and SMNVEV (reference sequence). This CDR3 has 15 amino acids. The CDR3 nucleotides are TGTGCCAGCAGGAATTCAGGGGGATTAAACACTGAAGCTTTCTTT. This codes for CASRNSGGLNTEAFF.

V is TRBV11-2 and J is TRBJ2-5, with TRBD1 matching over 8 bases. The CDR3 runs 17 residues. CDR1 is SGHAT and CDR2 is FQNNGV in the germline V gene. V lost 1 base to trimming and J lost 2 bases; unmatched junction nucleotides: 9. CDR3 region: CASSLVEDRDLQETQYF. The DNA of the CDR3 is TGTGCCAGCAGCTTAGTTGAGGACAGGGACTTACAAGAGACCCAGTACTTC.

This clone has a single count. This rearrangement joins TRBV10-3 to TRBJ2-5; 15 positions agree with TRBD2. Germline V gene data show CDR1 as ENHRY and CDR2 as SYGVKD. With 5 bases clipped from V and 4 bases from J, the junction kept 5 bases outside the gene matches. The CDR3 contains 16 residues. CDR3 bases: TGTGCCATCAGTCCCTTGGGACTAGCGGGGGGAGAGACCCAGTACTTC. Amino acid sequence: CAISPLGLAGGETQYF.

The rearrangement uses TRBV5-6 and TRBJ1-2, with TRBD1 matching over 8 bases. Germline CDR1 reads SGHDT; CDR2 reads YYEEEE. The CDR3 length is 15 residues. V shed 4 bases, J shed 7 bases, and the junction held 12 bases outside the gene matches. The CDR3 DNA reads TGTGCCAGCAGCCCCGGCCGGTCAGGGGGCATTGGCTACACCTTC. Translating it yields CASSPGRSGGIGYTF.

The rearrangement joins TRBV12-5 to TRBJ2-2; tentatively, D is TRBD2 (7 bases). Deletions cut 2 bases from V and 3 bases from J, with 25 bases between. The CDR3 is 20 residues long. Germline V gene data show CDR1 as LGHNT and CDR2 as FRNRAP. CDR3 protein: CASGLTSVEGGVSYTGELFF. Written as DNA, the CDR3 is TGTGCTAGTGGTTTGACAAGCGTGGAGGGGGGGGTTTCGTACACCGGGGAGCTGTTTTTT. The full variable domain, rest sourced from reference TRBV12-5 and TRBJ2-2, is DARVTQTPRHKVTEMGQEVTMRCQPILGHNTVFWYRQTMMQGLELLAYFRNRAPLDDSGMPKDRFSAEMPDATLATLKIQPSEPRDSAVYFCASGLTSVEGGVSYTGELFFGEGSRLTVL.

The chain uses TRBV28 and TRBJ2-5, with 7 bases that match TRBD1. The V segment lost 5 bases and the J segment 7 bases; nucleotides outside the gene matches: 7. This CDR3 has 13 amino acids. Germline V gives CDR1 MDHEN, CDR2 SYDVKM. In DNA form, the CDR3 reads TGTGCCAGCAGTAGACAGGGATGGGGGACCCAGTACTTC. Its translation: CASSRQGWGTQYF.

This clone came up once. The chain uses TRBV6-1 and TRBJ1-5; 11 bases line up with TRBD1. Germline CDR1 MNHNS, CDR2 SASEGT. The length of the CDR3 is 17 residues. Unmatched junction bases numbered 11, after V lost 2 bases and J lost 8 bases. CDR3 residues: CASSEFRSRGQGEPQHF. CDR3 coding DNA: TGTGCCAGCAGTGAATTCAGGAGTAGGGGACAGGGGGAGCCCCAGCATTTT.

The count of this clone is one. This chain connects TRBV9 to TRBJ2-1; TRBD2 matches at 9 bases. CDR1 and CDR2 from the germline V gene are SGDLS and YYNGEE. The CDR3 covers 15 residues. V lost 0 bases and J lost 7; bases outside the gene matches: 5. The CDR3 nucleotides are TGTGCCAGCAGCGTAGTTGCGGGAGGGCCGAATGAGCAGTTCTTC. Its translation is CASSVVAGGPNEQFF.

The V call is TRBV7-3, the J call TRBJ2-3, with 10 bases aligning to TRBD2. V shed 5 bases, J shed 0 bases, and the junction held 2 bases outside the gene matches. Germline V CDR1 and CDR2: SGHTA, FQGTGA. CDR3 length equals 15 residues. DNA for the CDR3: TGTGCCAGCAGCATAGCGGGAGGTAGCACAGATACGCAGTATTTT. Its protein product is CASSIAGGSTDTQYF.

The chain employs TRBV5-6 and TRBJ1-4; 8 bases align to TRBD1. The trim removed 0 bases at V and 2 bases at J, leaving 3 bases unmatched. This CDR3 has 16 residues. CDR1 SGHDT and CDR2 YYEEEE come from the germline V gene. DNA of the CDR3: TGTGCCAGCAGCTTGGAGACAGGGGTGACTAATGAAAAACTGTTTTTT. It encodes CASSLETGVTNEKLFF.

CDR3 in amino acids: CASSLRDREETQYF. The CDR3 nucleotides read TGTGCCAGCAGCTTGCGGGACAGGGAAGAGACCCAGTACTTC. J is TRBJ2-5 and V is TRBV7-7; 9 bases map to TRBD1. Trimming took 3 bases from V and 3 from J; bases not matched to a gene: 2. From germline, CDR1 is SSHAT and CDR2 FNYEAQ (reference sequence). The CDR3 totals 14 residues.

V usage is TRBV30 and J usage is TRBJ2-7, with a weak D call TRBD1 (6 bases). CDR1 is GTSNPN, CDR2 SVGIG, per germline (reference sequence). The CDR3 runs 16 residues. Trimming pared 4 bases from V and 2 bases from J, leaving 21 bases between. The CDR3 loop is CAWIPVLQGQTYEQYF. CDR3 coding DNA: TGTGCCTGGATTCCCGTTTTACAGGGACAAACCTACGAGCAGTACTTC.

The chain joins TRBV7-9 to TRBJ2-3; 7 bases fit TRBD1. The CDR3 totals 14 residues. V lost 8 bases, J lost 2 bases, and 7 bases stayed unmatched. Germline V lookup: CDR1 SEHNR, CDR2 FQNEAQ (reference sequence). The CDR3 sequence is CASWKGQYTDTQYF. For the CDR3, the DNA is TGTGCCAGCTGGAAGGGACAGTACACAGATACGCAGTATTTT.

This chain uses TRBV9 with TRBJ2-6; the match to TRBD2 covers 14 bases. The germline V gene has CDR1 SGDLS and CDR2 YYNGEE. The CDR3 is made up of 16 amino acids. Trimming cost V 7 bases and J 2 bases; bases outside gene matches: 2. The CDR3 sequence: CASEGLAGAGANVLTF. Here the CDR3 DNA reads TGTGCCAGCGAGGGACTAGCGGGAGCTGGGGCCAACGTCCTGACTTTC.

The rearrangement uses TRBV5-6 and TRBJ2-1; a weak D match, TRBD1 (5 bases). Trimming shortened V by 0 bases and J by 6 bases, and 16 bases separated the two germline ends. The germline CDR1 and CDR2 sequences are SGHDT and YYEEEE. There are 16 residues in the CDR3. CDR3 DNA: TGTGCCAGCAGCTTGGATGGCAGGGTGAAGGTCAATGAGCAGTTCTTC. Encoded protein: CASSLDGRVKVNEQFF.

This chain uses TRBV4-3 with TRBJ2-1, with TRBD1 matching over 7 bases. The germline V gene encodes CDR1 LGHNA and CDR2 YSLEER. The J segment lost 9 bases and the V segment lost 2 bases, leaving 4 bases of the junction unmatched. This CDR3 region has 13 residues. CDR3 amino acids: CASSQYSGGEQFF. CDR3 coding DNA: TGCGCCAGCAGCCAATACTCAGGGGGTGAGCAGTTCTTC.

The chain joins TRBV5-5 to TRBJ1-2; 11 bases fit TRBD1. The length of the CDR3 is 17 residues. With 3 bases clipped from V and 4 bases from J, the junction kept 11 bases outside the gene matches. Germline values: CDR1 SGHKS, CDR2 YYEKEE (reference sequence). The chain's CDR3 is CASSSRYRTGGTYGYTF. Written as DNA, the CDR3 is TGTGCCAGCAGCTCCCGTTATAGGACAGGGGGCACCTATGGCTACACCTTC.

The V call is TRBV30, the J call TRBJ2-7, with TRBD2 matching over 8 bases. Trimming at V came to 3 bases and at J to 6 bases, leaving 19 bases not matched to a gene. CDR1 GTSNPN and CDR2 SVGIG come from the germline V gene (reference sequence). The CDR3 sequence is 17 residues long. CDR3 in amino acids: CAWRLNRGGGVQGEQYF. CDR3 nucleotides: TGTGCCTGGAGGCTAAATCGGGGGGGCGGGGTCCAGGGCGAGCAGTACTTC.